The present T cell receptor beta chain was sequenced within a study of blood T cell repertoires in COVID-19. The overall study: Acute and convalescent COVID-19 specimens originated in the United States, Italy and Spain. PBMCs, B-cell-depleted T cells, or T cells provided the cDNA or gDNA that made up the material.

Per the authors' pipeline: From reference gene primer amplification, estimates of nucleated cell counts were derived. Profiling relied on immunoSEQ multiplex PCR, and the TCRdb table lists in-frame clones only, not all of them. The DNA gave D and trimming, while V, J and clone size come from that table. The sample includes tens of thousands of clones, around 90% seen only once; the top ten take roughly 6%. This clone was recorded once. The specimen sequenced was peripheral blood. The TCR originated in an elderly woman with acute or convalescent COVID-19.

In DNA, the CDR3 is TGTGCCAGCAGCTCCAGGGGCCCTACCTACAATGAGCAGTTCTTC. Translating it yields CASSSRGPTYNEQFF. V and J are TRBV7-3 and TRBJ2-1, with D possibly TRBD1 on 6 matching bases. Trimming took 4 bases from V and 2 from J, leaving 12 bases between them. The germline V gene has CDR1 SGHTA and CDR2 FQGTGA. This CDR3 is built from 15 residues.